Listed here is a single TCR beta chain. What it recognizes is unknown. The sample originates from a study of graft-versus-host responses after intestinal transplantation. About the research overall: All of the recipients had induction that used anti-thymocyte globulin, then tacrolimus and steroids for approximately 3 years. Study-wide results and limits: Analysis identified GvH clones in recipient marrow, with some appearing first in ileum or blood.

Trimming took 6 bases from V and 0 from J, leaving 5 bases between them. Germline CDR1 is MNHEY and CDR2 is SVGAGI. This CDR3 spans 12 amino acids. TCRdb keeps only in-frame clones here, not all; method: immunoSEQ multiplex PCR. The data hold fewer than 95,000 clones, with less than 95% observed a single time. Sequencing used unstimulated CD4+ T cells sorted from spleen or lymph node cells, obtained before transplant. The sequence came from a human donor who was the organ donor for an intestinal transplant. The genes are TRBV6-5 and TRBJ1-2; D is undetermined. The CDR3 sequence: CASRGANYGYTF. The CDR3 DNA follows: TGTGCCAGCAGGGGAGCTAACTATGGCTACACCTTC.